This entry features one T cell receptor (beta chain) sequence. This sample is drawn from a study of blood T cell repertoires in COVID-19. Background on the study: Cohort 3 donors counted as recovered after two negative PCRs, clearance, or resolved symptoms.

From germline, CDR1 is MNHNS and CDR2 SASEGT. V gave up 3 bases and J gave up 10 bases, with 12 bases separating them. The CDR3 runs 12 residues. As processed by the authors: Amplifying reference gene primers gave estimates of nucleated cell counts. Sequenced by immunoSEQ multiplex PCR; TCRdb stores in-frame clones only, minus some. Clone size and V and J calls were adopted from that table, with D and trimming inferred from the DNA. The sample has under 200,000 clones; around 83% are singletons. The TCR was taken from a woman aged 40 to 49 in a cohort exposed to, infected with or recovered from COVID-19 (not recorded which). Specimen: PBMCs or T cells enriched from blood (not recorded which). This sequence joins TRBV6-1 and TRBJ1-1, with a possible D match to TRBD1 (5 bases). The CDR3 region has the DNA TGTGCCAGCAGTGACGGCAGGGCTGTAGCTTTCTTT. Amino acid sequence: CASSDGRAVAFF.